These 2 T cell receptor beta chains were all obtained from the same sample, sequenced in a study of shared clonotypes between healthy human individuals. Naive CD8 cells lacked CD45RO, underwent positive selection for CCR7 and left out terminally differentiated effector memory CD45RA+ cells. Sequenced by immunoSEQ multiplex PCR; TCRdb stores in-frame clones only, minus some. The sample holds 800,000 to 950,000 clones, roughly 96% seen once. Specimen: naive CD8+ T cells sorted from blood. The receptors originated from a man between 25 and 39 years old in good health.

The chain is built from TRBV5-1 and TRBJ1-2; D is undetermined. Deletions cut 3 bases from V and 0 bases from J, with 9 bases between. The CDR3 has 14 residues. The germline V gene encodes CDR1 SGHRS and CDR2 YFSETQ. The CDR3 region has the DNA TGCGCCAGCAGCTCGGAGAATTCTAACTATGGCTACACCTTC. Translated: CASSSENSNYGYTF.

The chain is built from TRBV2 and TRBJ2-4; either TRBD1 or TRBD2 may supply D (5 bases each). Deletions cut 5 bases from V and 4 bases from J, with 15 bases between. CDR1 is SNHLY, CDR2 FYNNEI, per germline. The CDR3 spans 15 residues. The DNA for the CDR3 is TGTGCCAGCAGTCGGACGGGGCAGGGTAAAAACATTCAGTACTTC. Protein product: CASSRTGQGKNIQYF.